A single sample gave rise to the 19 T cell receptor beta chains below, sequenced in a study of CD8+CD57+ T cells in acquired aplastic anemia. Genomic DNA was employed as the template in profiling TCR beta VDJ and CDR3. TCRdb reprocessed the reads with MiXCR, giving one entry per CDR3 protein. The sample consists of over 150,000 distinct CDR3 sequences, roughly three fifths of them appearing once. Individuals selected for sequencing had exhibited CD8+CD57+ cell expansion on flow cytometry. The source material was sorted CD4+, CD8+, or CD8+CD57+ T cells (not recorded which) from PBMCs. Receptors originate from a human donor with aplastic anemia.

The rearrangement uses TRBV12-3 or TRBV12-4 and TRBJ1-6; possibly TRBD1 for D (5 bases). CDR3 length: 13 amino acids. Deletions cut 8 bases from V and 12 bases from J, with 17 bases between. The CDR3 DNA is TGTGCCAGCGGGTCCGGGACCCTTAAACCCCTCCACTTT. Encoded protein: CASGSGTLKPLHF.

This clonotype was seen many times. The CDR3 sequence: CASSSRAGMNTEAFF. Here the CDR3 DNA reads TGTGCCAGCAGCTCCCGGGCGGGTATGAACACTGAAGCTTTCTTT. This rearrangement joins TRBV7-3 to TRBJ1-1; no definite D call. Per germline, CDR1 SGHTA and CDR2 FQGTGA. Trimming removed 4 bases from V and 0 bases from J, with 12 bases in between. CDR3 length equals 15 residues.

The genes are TRBV2 and TRBJ1-1, with D possibly matching TRBD1 (5 bases). Trimming stripped 10 bases from V and 4 bases from J, with 13 bases between. Germline CDR1 is SNHLY and CDR2 is FYNNEI. The CDR3 is made up of 12 amino acids. The CDR3: CANKGGTTEAFF. The CDR3 DNA reads TGTGCCAACAAGGGAGGGACCACTGAAGCTTTCTTT.

A note on this clonotype: The junction and the germline gene differ at one end; a read error may be behind it. The chain employs TRBV2 and TRBJ2-4, with D unclear. Germline CDR1 SNHLY, CDR2 FYNNEI. The CDR3 runs 13 residues. CDR3 bases: TGTGCCATCAGTGGAGATTCTGGGGACATTCAGTACTTC. Its protein is CAISGDSGDIQYF.

The J gene is TRBJ1-5, the V gene TRBV29-1; D is ambiguous. Germline V gene data show CDR1 as SQVTM and CDR2 as ANQGSEA. V was trimmed by 2 bases and J by 0 bases, leaving 5 bases between them. The CDR3 totals 13 residues. CDR3: CSVELGSNQPQHF. CDR3 coding DNA: TGCAGCGTTGAACTAGGTAGCAATCAGCCCCAGCATTTT. Full variable domain (remainder filled in from reference TRBV29-1 and TRBJ1-5): SAVISQKPSRDICQRGTSLTIQCQVDSQVTMMFWYRQQPGQSLTLIATANQGSEATYESGFVIDKFPISRPNLTFSTLTVSNMSPEDSSIYLCSVELGSNQPQHFGDGTRLSIL.

This clonotype was picked up many times. V is TRBV7-9 and J is TRBJ1-2; D call uncertain. There are 12 residues in the CDR3. CDR1 and CDR2 (germline): SEHNR, FQNEAQ (reference sequence). Between the trimmed V and J ends, which lost 1 base and 8 bases, there was a span of 8 bases. CDR3 in DNA: TGTGCCAGCAGCTTAGGCCCCCGCGGCTACACCTTC. Its translation: CASSLGPRGYTF.

This clonotype was seen only once. The chain carries TRBV7-9 and TRBJ2-7; TRBD2 matches at 9 bases. Germline V gene data show CDR1 as SEHNR and CDR2 as FQNEAQ (reference sequence). V lost 4 bases to trimming and J lost 0 bases; unmatched junction nucleotides: 4. The CDR3 contains 15 residues. The CDR3 region has the DNA TGTGCCAGCAGCTCCGGGACTAGCTTCTCCTACGAGCAGTACTTC. This translates into CASSSGTSFSYEQYF.

The chain uses TRBV2 and TRBJ2-7; TRBD2 is a possible D gene (7 bases). Trimming pared 6 bases from V and 3 bases from J, leaving 12 bases between. Germline V gene data show CDR1 as SNHLY and CDR2 as FYNNEI. The CDR3 has 13 residues. CDR3 DNA sequence: TGTGCCAGCAGGGGGGGGGGCTACTACGAGCAGTACTTC. Protein product: CASRGGGYYEQYF.

A remark on this clonotype: A read error may produce the germline difference seen at one junction end. V usage is TRBV7-9 and J usage is TRBJ2-1, with D possibly being TRBD2 (6 bases). Germline values: CDR1 SEHNR, CDR2 FQNEAQ (reference sequence). The CDR3 totals 13 residues. In nucleotides, the CDR3 is TGCGCCAGCAGCTTGGGGACTTCTAATGAGCAGTTCTTC. This gives the protein CASSLGTSNEQFF.

Concerning this clonotype: A junction end diverges from the germline sequence, so it may reflect a read error. V usage is TRBV6-1 and J usage is TRBJ1-6; D call uncertain. This CDR3 is built from 14 residues. Germline V gene sequence: CDR1 MNHNS, CDR2 SASEGT. Here the CDR3 reads CASRSRLGNSPLHF. The DNA of the CDR3 is TGCGCCAGCAGGTCTCGACTGGGAAATTCACCCCTCCACTTT.

The gene calls are TRBV29-1 and TRBJ1-2, with TRBD1 as a possible D gene (6 bases). The CDR3 runs to 14 residues. Trimming removed 6 bases from V and 8 bases from J, with 22 bases in between. Germline CDR1 SQVTM, CDR2 ANQGSEA. CDR3 DNA sequence: TGCAGCGTGGGGTCCGGGACAAGTATCGGGGGCTACACCTTC. Protein: CSVGSGTSIGGYTF. Drawing the rest from reference TRBV29-1 and TRBJ1-2, the complete variable domain is SAVISQKPSRDICQRGTSLTIQCQVDSQVTMMFWYRQQPGQSLTLIATANQGSEATYESGFVIDKFPISRPNLTFSTLTVSNMSPEDSSIYLCSVGSGTSIGGYTFGSGTRLTVV.

This clonotype was recorded a few times. The rearrangement joins TRBV20-1 to TRBJ2-3; D possibly corresponds to TRBD1 (7 bases). The germline V gene encodes CDR1 DFQATT and CDR2 SNEGSKA (reference sequence). V was cut by 5 bases and J by 8 bases, with 14 bases left in between. The CDR3 has 12 residues. The CDR3 sequence: CSASGGTTTQYF. As DNA, the CDR3 is TGCAGTGCTTCAGGGGGGACAACTACGCAGTATTTT.

V and J are TRBV10-3 and TRBJ2-3; TRBD1 matches 7 bases. CDR3 length equals 14 residues. Germline V gene data show CDR1 as ENHRY and CDR2 as SYGVKD. The trim removed 11 bases at V and 0 bases at J, leaving 8 bases unmatched. As DNA, the CDR3 is TGTGCCGGACATGAGACAGGGAGCACAGATACGCAGTATTTT. Translated: CAGHETGSTDTQYF.

The rearrangement joins TRBV7-9 to TRBJ2-3; TRBD2 is a possible D gene (5 bases). Germline CDR1 reads SEHNR; CDR2 reads FQNEAQ (reference sequence). The V gene lost 5 bases and the J gene lost 7 bases, with 19 bases spanning the gap. The CDR3 length is 15 residues. CDR3 region: CASSPPQQRGYTQYF. In DNA, the CDR3 is TGTGCCAGCAGCCCACCCCAACAAAGAGGGTATACGCAGTATTTT.

The chain couples TRBV7-9 to TRBJ2-5; weak D call: TRBD2 (5 bases). This CDR3 spans 14 amino acids. The germline gives CDR1 SEHNR, CDR2 FQNEAQ (reference sequence). Between the trimmed V and J ends, which lost 2 bases and 0 bases, there was a span of 7 bases. CDR3 protein: CASSLLANQETQYF. The CDR3 DNA reads as TGTGCCAGCAGCTTACTAGCAAACCAAGAGACCCAGTACTTC.

The rearrangement joins TRBV20-1 to TRBJ2-7; D is undetermined. In germline, CDR1 is DFQATT, CDR2 SNEGSKA (reference sequence). The CDR3 runs to 11 residues. Trimming pared 5 bases from V and 5 bases from J, leaving 10 bases between. In DNA form, the CDR3 reads TGCAGTGCTCGGGCCCTCCACGAGCAGTACTTC. Protein sequence: CSARALHEQYF.

On this clonotype itself: This is likely a read error, given that the CDR3 carries no conserved phenylalanine or tryptophan at its end. The limits of the CDR3 on the DNA are not certain, so only TCRdb's listed CDR3 is given. The chain couples TRBV11-2 to TRBJ1-1. CDR1 SGHAT and CDR2 FQNNGV come from the germline V gene. The CDR3 is 8 residues long, counting both termini. This chain's CDR3 is CASSPNSV.

The chain links TRBV20-1 to TRBJ2-7; 10 positions match TRBD1. This CDR3 is built from 14 residues. From germline, CDR1 is DFQATT and CDR2 SNEGSKA (reference sequence). With 7 bases clipped from V and 1 base from J, the junction kept 7 bases outside the gene matches. CDR3 in amino acids: CSGTGQGISYEQYF. The CDR3 DNA is TGCAGTGGGACGGGACAGGGGATTTCCTACGAGCAGTACTTC.

This clonotype was picked up many times. This sequence joins TRBV11-2 and TRBJ2-1; TRBD1 is a possible D gene (6 bases). Between the trimmed V and J ends, which lost 0 bases and 9 bases, there was a span of 9 bases. Germline V gene sequence: CDR1 SGHAT, CDR2 FQNNGV. This CDR3 contains 13 residues. In nucleotides, the CDR3 is TGTGCCAGCAGCTTAGAAGAGGGGGTTGAGCAGTTCTTC. This gives the protein CASSLEEGVEQFF.